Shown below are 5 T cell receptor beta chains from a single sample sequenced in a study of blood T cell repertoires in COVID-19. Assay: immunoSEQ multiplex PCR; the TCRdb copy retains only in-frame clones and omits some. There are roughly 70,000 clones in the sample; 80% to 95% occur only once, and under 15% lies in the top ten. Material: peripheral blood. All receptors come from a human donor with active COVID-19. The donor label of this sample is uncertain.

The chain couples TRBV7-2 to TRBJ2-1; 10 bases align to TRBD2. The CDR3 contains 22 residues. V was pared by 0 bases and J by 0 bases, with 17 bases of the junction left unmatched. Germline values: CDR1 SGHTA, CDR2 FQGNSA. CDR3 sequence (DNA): TGTGCCAGCAGCTTAGCGAAGGGGCGAGGACTAGCGGAACATAGCTCCTACAATGAGCAGTTCTTC. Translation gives CASSLAKGRGLAEHSSYNEQFF.

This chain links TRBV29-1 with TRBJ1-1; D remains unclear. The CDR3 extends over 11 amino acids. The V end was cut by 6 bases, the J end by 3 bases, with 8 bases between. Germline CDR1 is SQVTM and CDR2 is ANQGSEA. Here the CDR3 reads CSVDQYTEAFF. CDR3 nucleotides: TGCAGCGTCGATCAGTACACTGAAGCTTTCTTT.

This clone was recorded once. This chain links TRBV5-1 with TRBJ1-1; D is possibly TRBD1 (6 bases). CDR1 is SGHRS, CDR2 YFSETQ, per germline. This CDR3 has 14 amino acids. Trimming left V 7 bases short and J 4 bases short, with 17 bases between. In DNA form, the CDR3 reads TGCGCCAGCGGTTCCGGGGGGCTAAGCACTGAAGCTTTCTTT. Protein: CASGSGGLSTEAFF.

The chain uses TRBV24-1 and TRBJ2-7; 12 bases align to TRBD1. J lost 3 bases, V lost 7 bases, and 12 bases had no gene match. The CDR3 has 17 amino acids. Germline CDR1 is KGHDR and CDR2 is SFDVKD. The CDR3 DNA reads TGTGCCACCAGCGATCCCCGAGGGACAGGGGGCGACTACGAGCAGTACTTC. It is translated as CATSDPRGTGGDYEQYF.

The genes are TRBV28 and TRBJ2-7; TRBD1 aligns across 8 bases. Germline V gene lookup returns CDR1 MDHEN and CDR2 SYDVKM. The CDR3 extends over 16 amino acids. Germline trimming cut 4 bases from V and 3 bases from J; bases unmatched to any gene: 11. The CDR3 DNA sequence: TGTGCCAGCAGTTCCTCAGGGGGCCTGGGGGTCTACGAGCAGTACTTC. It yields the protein CASSSSGGLGVYEQYF. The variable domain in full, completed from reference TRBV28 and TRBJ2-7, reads DVKVTQSSRYLVKRTGEKVFLECVQDMDHENMFWYRQDPGLGLRLIYFSYDVKMKEKGDIPEGYSVSREKKERFSLILESASTNQTSMYLCASSSSGGLGVYEQYFGPGTRLTVT.